This TCR beta chain was sequenced in a study of T cell responses to AZD1222 COVID-19 vaccine. Assay used: immunoSEQ multiplex PCR; TCRdb lists only in-frame clones, some missing. This sample has around 120,000 clones; approximately 82% occur once, and the top ten carry approximately 26%. Germline-derived CDR1 and CDR2 are ENHRY and SYGVKD. CDR3 length: 13 residues. The V end was cut by 8 bases, the J end by 6 bases, with 16 bases between. The sequence derives from an adult who received the AZD1222 COVID-19 vaccine. The starting material was peripheral blood, obtained 28 days after the second AZD1222 dose. The gene calls are TRBV10-3 and TRBJ1-2; D unresolved. The CDR3 loop is CAIGGYDLHGYTF. The CDR3 DNA reads TGTGCCATCGGTGGATATGATCTGCATGGCTACACCTTC.